In its sample, the clone carrying this T cell receptor (beta chain) was seen many times. This record belongs to a study of T cells in Graves' hyperthyroidism and ophthalmopathy. V lost 7 bases and J 8 bases, leaving 12 bases between the germline ends. Germline CDR1 and CDR2: DFQATT and SNEGSKA (reference sequence). The CDR3 consists of 12 residues. Using RNA transcripts as the source, TCR beta CDR3 regions were amplified. A set of HTBI primers served as the primers for a first-round RT-PCR of the TCR CDR3. From the multiplex PCR reads, TCRdb called clonotypes with MiXCR, one entry per CDR3 protein. The data show around 340,000 distinct CDR3 sequences, around 18% seen once.

This clonotype was obtained from a woman between 35 and 50 years old with Graves' ophthalmopathy. Input material: blood. V usage is TRBV20-1 and J usage is TRBJ1-6; D not resolved. In nucleotides, the CDR3 is TGCAGTGTTGGGGAGAACGATTCACCCCTCCACTTT. Its translation: CSVGENDSPLHF.